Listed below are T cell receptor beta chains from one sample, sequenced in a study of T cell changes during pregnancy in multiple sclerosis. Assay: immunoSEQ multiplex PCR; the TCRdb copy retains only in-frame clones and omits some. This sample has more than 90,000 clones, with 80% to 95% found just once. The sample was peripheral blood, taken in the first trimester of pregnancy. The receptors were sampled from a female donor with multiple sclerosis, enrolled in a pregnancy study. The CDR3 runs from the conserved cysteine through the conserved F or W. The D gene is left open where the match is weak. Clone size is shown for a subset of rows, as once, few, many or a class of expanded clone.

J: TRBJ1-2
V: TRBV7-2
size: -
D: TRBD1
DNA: TGTGCCAGCACGCAGGGGGGCGTCACCTATGGCTACACCTTC
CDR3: CASTQGGVTYGYTF

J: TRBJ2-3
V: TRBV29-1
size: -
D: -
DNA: TGCAGCGCCCTCACAGATACGCAGTATTTT
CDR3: CSALTDTQYF

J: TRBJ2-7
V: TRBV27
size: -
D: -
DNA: TGTGCCAGCAGTTCCCAACAGTTACTCTACGAGCAGTACTTC
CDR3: CASSSQQLLYEQYF

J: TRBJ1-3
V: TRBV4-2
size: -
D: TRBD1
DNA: TGTGCCAGCAGCCAAGACCTAGGACAGGGGGGTGGAAACACCATATATTTT
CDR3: CASSQDLGQGGGNTIYF

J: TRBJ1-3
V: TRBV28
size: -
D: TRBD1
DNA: TGTGCCAGTTCAGGCCTTGACAGGGTTCTCCCTGGAAACACCATATATTTT
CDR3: CASSGLDRVLPGNTIYF

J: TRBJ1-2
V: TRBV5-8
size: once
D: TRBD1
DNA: TGTGCCAGCAGGCGGACCGGGACAGGGGTGAGGGATGGCTACACCTTC
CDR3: CASRRTGTGVRDGYTF

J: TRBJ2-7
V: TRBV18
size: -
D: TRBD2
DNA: TGTGCCAGCTCACCCGATATGGGACTAGCGGGCTACGAGCAGTACTTC
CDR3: CASSPDMGLAGYEQYF

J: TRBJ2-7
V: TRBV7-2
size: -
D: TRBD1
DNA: TGTGCCAGCAGCTCCCACCGGGACAGCTCCTACGAGCAGTACTTC
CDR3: CASSSHRDSSYEQYF

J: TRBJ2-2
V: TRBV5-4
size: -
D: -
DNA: TGTGCCAGCAGCTTGGCCGTGAACACCGGGGAGCTGTTTTTT
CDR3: CASSLAVNTGELFF

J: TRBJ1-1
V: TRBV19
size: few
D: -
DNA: TGTGCCAGTAGTATCCAGGGGAACACTGAAGCTTTCTTT
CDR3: CASSIQGNTEAFF

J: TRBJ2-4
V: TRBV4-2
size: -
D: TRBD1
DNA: TGTGCCAGCAGCTCCGGGACAGCCATAGCCAAAAACATTCAGTACTTC
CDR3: CASSSGTAIAKNIQYF

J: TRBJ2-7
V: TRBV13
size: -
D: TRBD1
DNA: TGTGCCAGCAGCACGTTAACATTGACAGGGGTCGACGAGCAGTACTTC
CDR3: CASSTLTLTGVDEQYF

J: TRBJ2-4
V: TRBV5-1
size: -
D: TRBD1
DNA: TGCGCCAGCAGCCCCATCCAGGGGGTGGACATTCAGTACTTC
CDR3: CASSPIQGVDIQYF

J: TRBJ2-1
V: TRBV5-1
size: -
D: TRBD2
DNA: TGCGCCAGCAGCTTCGGGACTAGCGGGAGGGCCTTAGATGAGCAGTTCTTC
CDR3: CASSFGTSGRALDEQFF